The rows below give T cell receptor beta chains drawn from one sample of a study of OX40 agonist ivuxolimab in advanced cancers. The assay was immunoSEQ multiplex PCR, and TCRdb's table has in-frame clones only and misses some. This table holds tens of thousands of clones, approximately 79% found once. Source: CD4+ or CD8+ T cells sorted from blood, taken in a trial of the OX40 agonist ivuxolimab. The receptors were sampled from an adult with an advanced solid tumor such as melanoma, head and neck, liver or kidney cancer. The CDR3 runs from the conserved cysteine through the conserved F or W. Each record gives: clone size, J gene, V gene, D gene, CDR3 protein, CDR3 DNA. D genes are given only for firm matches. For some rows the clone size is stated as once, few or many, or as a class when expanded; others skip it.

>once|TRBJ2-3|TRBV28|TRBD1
CASSSKQGATTDTQYF
TGTGCCAGCAGTTCGAAACAGGGGGCCACCACAGATACGCAGTATTTT
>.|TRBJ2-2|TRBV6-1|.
CASTQPGYAGELFF
TGTGCCAGCACCCAACCGGGGTATGCCGGGGAGCTGTTTTTT
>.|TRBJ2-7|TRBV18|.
CASSPGRQAYEQYF
TGTGCCAGCTCACCAGGTAGACAGGCCTACGAGCAGTACTTC
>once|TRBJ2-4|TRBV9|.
CASSPRGNIQYF
TGTGCCAGCAGTCCTAGGGGAAACATTCAGTACTTC
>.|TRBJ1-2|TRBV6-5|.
CASSKGYRGYGYTF
TGTGCCAGCTCTAAGGGGTATCGGGGCTATGGCTACACCTTC
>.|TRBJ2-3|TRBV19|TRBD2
CASTHSGTDTQYF
TGTGCCAGTACTCATAGCGGGACCGATACGCAGTATTTT
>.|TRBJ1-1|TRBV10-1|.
CASSEGPRRAEAFF
TGCGCCAGCAGTGAAGGCCCCCGGAGGGCTGAAGCTTTCTTT
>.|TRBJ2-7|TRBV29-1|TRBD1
CSVDGTGGDIWGYEQYF
TGCAGCGTTGATGGGACAGGGGGAGACATTTGGGGATACGAGCAGTACTTC
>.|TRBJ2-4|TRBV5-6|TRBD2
CASSLTSGGHKNIQYF
TGTGCCAGCAGCTTAACTAGCGGGGGGCACAAAAACATTCAGTACTTC
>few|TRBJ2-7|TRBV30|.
CAWSQSSYEQYF
TGTGCCTGGTCTCAGAGCTCCTACGAGCAGTACTTC
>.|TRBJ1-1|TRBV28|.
CASSLSQANTEAFF
TGTGCCAGCAGTTTATCACAGGCGAACACTGAAGCTTTCTTT
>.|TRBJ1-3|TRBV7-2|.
CASSLVPSSSGNTIYF
TGTGCCAGCAGCTTAGTACCGAGTAGCTCTGGAAACACCATATATTTT
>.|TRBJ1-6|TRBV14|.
CASSQANLRSIGDSPLHF
TGTGCCAGCAGCCAAGCCAACCTAAGATCAATCGGGGATTCACCCCTCCACTTT
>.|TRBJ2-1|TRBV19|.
CASSMLQGNEQFF
TGTGCCAGTAGTATGCTACAGGGCAATGAGCAGTTCTTC
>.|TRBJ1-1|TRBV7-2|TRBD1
CASSLGQGNTEAFF
TGTGCCAGCAGCCTTGGACAGGGGAACACTGAAGCTTTCTTT
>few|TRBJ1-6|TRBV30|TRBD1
CAWGRTGVNSPLHF
TGTGCCTGGGGCAGGACAGGGGTAAATTCACCCCTCCACTTT
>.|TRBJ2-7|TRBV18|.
CASSSGGSYEQYF
TGTGCCAGCTCATCTGGGGGGTCCTACGAGCAGTACTTC
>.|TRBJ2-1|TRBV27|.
CASSLWGRAINEQFF
TGTGCCAGCAGTTTATGGGGACGGGCCATCAATGAGCAGTTCTTC
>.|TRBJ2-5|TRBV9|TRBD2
CASSVDSGVGETQYF
TGTGCCAGCAGCGTAGACAGCGGGGTCGGGGAGACCCAGTACTTC
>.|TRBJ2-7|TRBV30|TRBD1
CAWNPRTGGAYEQYF
TGTGCCTGGAATCCTCGGACAGGGGGTGCCTACGAGCAGTACTTC
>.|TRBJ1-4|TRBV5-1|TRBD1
CASSRPGQGIGGFEKLFF
TGCGCCAGCAGTCGTCCGGGACAGGGAATTGGGGGATTTGAAAAACTGTTTTTT
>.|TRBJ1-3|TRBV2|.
CASSRTTNSGNTIYF
TGTGCCAGCAGTCGAACAACTAACTCTGGAAACACCATATATTTT
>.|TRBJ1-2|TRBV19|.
CASSGSDHYPNYGYTF
TGTGCCAGTAGTGGAAGTGATCACTATCCTAACTATGGCTACACCTTC
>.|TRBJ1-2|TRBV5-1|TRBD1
CASSSDRGPYGYTF
TGCGCCAGCAGCTCAGACAGGGGGCCCTATGGCTACACCTTC
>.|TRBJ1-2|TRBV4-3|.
CASSQDLDRDYGYTF
TGCGCCAGCAGCCAAGATCTGGACCGAGACTATGGCTACACCTTC
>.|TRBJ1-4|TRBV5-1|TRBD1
CASSWTGGTNEKLFF
TGCGCCAGCAGCTGGACAGGGGGAACTAATGAAAAACTGTTTTTT
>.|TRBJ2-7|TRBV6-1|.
CASSARQAADEQYF
TGTGCCAGCAGTGCGCGACAGGCCGCCGACGAGCAGTACTTC
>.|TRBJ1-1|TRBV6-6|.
CASSPGTEAFF
TGTGCCAGCAGTCCCGGAACTGAAGCTTTCTTT
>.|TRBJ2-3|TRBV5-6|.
CASSVFLGQSTDTQYF
TGTGCCAGCAGCGTCTTCCTTGGGCAAAGCACAGATACGCAGTATTTT
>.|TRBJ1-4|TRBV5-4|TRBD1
CASSLGGQLKEKLFF
TGTGCCAGCAGCTTAGGGGGCCAGCTAAAGGAAAAACTGTTTTTT
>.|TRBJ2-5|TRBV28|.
CASSAIGGTGETQYF
TGTGCCAGCAGTGCCATTGGGGGAACTGGGGAGACCCAGTACTTC
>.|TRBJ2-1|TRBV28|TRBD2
CASSSLSGGAINEQFF
TGTGCCAGCAGTTCCCTTAGCGGGGGGGCGATCAATGAGCAGTTCTTC
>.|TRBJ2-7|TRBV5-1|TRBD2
CASSSAAGGLYEQYF
TGCGCCAGCAGCTCTGCCGCGGGGGGCCTATACGAGCAGTACTTC
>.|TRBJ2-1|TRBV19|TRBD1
CASSDPGQGARYEQFF
TGTGCCAGTAGTGACCCGGGACAGGGGGCAAGGTATGAGCAGTTCTTC
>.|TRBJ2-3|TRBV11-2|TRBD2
CASSLTRGGGADTQYF
TGTGCCAGCAGCTTAACTCGAGGCGGGGGGGCGGATACGCAGTATTTT
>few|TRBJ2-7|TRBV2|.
CASRGAAYEQYF
TGTGCCAGCAGGGGGGCAGCCTACGAGCAGTACTTC
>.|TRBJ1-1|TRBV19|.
CASRVANTEAFF
TGTGCCAGTAGAGTGGCTAACACTGAAGCTTTCTTT
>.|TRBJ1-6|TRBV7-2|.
CASSLDLAGNNSPLHF
TGTGCCAGCAGCTTAGATCTAGCGGGGAATAATTCACCCCTCCACTTT
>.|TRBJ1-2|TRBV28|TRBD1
CASSLSAGTANYGYTF
TGTGCCAGCAGTTTGTCGGCCGGGACAGCTAACTATGGCTACACCTTC
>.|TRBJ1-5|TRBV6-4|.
CASSAVGGVNNQPQHF
TGTGCCAGCAGTGCCGTCGGAGGGGTTAACAATCAGCCCCAGCATTTT
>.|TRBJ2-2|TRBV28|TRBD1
CASSLSPGQGTGELFF
TGTGCCAGCAGTTTAAGTCCGGGACAGGGAACCGGGGAGCTGTTTTTT
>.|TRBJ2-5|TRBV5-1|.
CASSLAGVAETQYF
TGCGCCAGCAGCTTGGCAGGGGTTGCGGAGACCCAGTACTTC
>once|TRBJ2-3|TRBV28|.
CASSPWGGSKDTQYF
TGTGCCAGCAGTCCCTGGGGGGGCTCGAAAGATACGCAGTATTTT
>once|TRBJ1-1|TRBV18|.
CASSPRGVSMNTEAFF
TGTGCCAGCTCACCGCGCGGTGTCAGCATGAACACTGAAGCTTTCTTT
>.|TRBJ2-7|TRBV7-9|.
CASSPKTDGSYEQYF
TGTGCCAGCAGCCCGAAGACAGACGGGTCCTACGAGCAGTACTTC
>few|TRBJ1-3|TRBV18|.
CASSRERGTIYF
TGTGCCAGCTCACGGGAGCGGGGGACCATATATTTT
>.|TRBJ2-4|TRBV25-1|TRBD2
CASSEWAGGEAKNIQYF
TGTGCCAGCAGTGAATGGGCGGGGGGGGAAGCCAAAAACATTCAGTACTTC
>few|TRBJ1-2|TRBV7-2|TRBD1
CASSFSGTGEKGYTF
TGTGCCAGCAGCTTTTCCGGGACAGGGGAAAAGGGCTACACCTTC
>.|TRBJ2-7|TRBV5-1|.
CASSIDSGYEQYF
TGCGCCAGCAGCATAGACAGCGGCTACGAGCAGTACTTC
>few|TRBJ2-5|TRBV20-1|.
CSASGETQYF
TGCAGTGCTAGTGGAGAGACCCAGTACTTC
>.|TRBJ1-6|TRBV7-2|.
CASSLERGALHF
TGTGCCAGCAGCTTGGAGAGGGGAGCCCTCCACTTT
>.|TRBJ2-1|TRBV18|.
CASSSDASYNEQFF
TGTGCCAGCTCATCCGACGCTTCATACAATGAGCAGTTCTTC
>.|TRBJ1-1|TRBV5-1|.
CASSLLAGAGTEAFF
TGCGCCAGCAGCTTGTTAGCGGGGGCTGGGACTGAAGCTTTCTTT
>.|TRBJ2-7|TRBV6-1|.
CASNRASSEQYF
TGTGCCAGCAACAGGGCCTCGTCCGAGCAGTACTTC